This passage covers 21 T cell receptor beta chains from one sample sequenced in a study of blood T cell repertoires in COVID-19. Using immunoSEQ multiplex PCR, the repertoire was profiled, and TCRdb retains in-frame clones only, with some absent. Of around 430,000 clones in the sample, about nine tenths were seen once. Input material: peripheral blood. Every receptor here comes from a woman aged 50 to 60 with COVID-19, enrolled during active disease.

The chain carries TRBV6-6 and TRBJ2-7, with 11 bases identical to TRBD2. This CDR3 is 15 amino acids long. Germline V gives CDR1 MNHNY, CDR2 SVGAGI (reference sequence). Trimming cost V 2 bases and J 3 bases; bases outside gene matches: 3. The CDR3 DNA follows: TGTGCCAGCAGTTACGGGACTAGCGGAGGCTACGAGCAGTACTTC. Translating it yields CASSYGTSGGYEQYF.

With respect to this clone: Different DNA sequences within this sample yield the same CDR3. This chain links TRBV5-1 with TRBJ2-7; 11 positions match TRBD1. Germline CDR1 SGHRS, CDR2 YFSETQ. The CDR3 consists of 15 residues. V was pared by 2 bases and J by 1 base, with 2 bases of the junction left unmatched. The CDR3 DNA reads as TGCGCCAGCAGCTTCGGGACAGGGGGATCCTACGAGCAGTACTTC. Translated, it gives CASSFGTGGSYEQYF.

The table lists this clone with a count of one. The rearrangement joins TRBV9 to TRBJ2-7, with 8 bases lining up with TRBD2. Germline V lookup: CDR1 SGDLS, CDR2 YYNGEE. With V trimmed by 4 bases and J by 7 bases, 7 bases remained unmatched. The CDR3 totals 13 residues. The DNA of the CDR3 is TGTGCCAGCAGCTCTCGGGGGGGTGTGGAGCAGTACTTC. Translating gives CASSSRGGVEQYF.

This chain links TRBV4-1 with TRBJ1-1; D unclear. Trimming took off 0 bases at V and 3 bases at J, with 11 bases between the two ends. Per the germline V gene, CDR1 is MGHRA and CDR2 is YSYEKL. The CDR3 spans 15 residues. The DNA of the CDR3 is TGCGCCAGCAGCCAAGAACCCCGGAGCGACACTGAAGCTTTCTTT. It is translated as CASSQEPRSDTEAFF.

The genes are TRBV6-6 and TRBJ2-2, with TRBD1 matching 7 bases. This CDR3 spans 15 amino acids. Germline trimming cut 7 bases from V and 6 bases from J; bases unmatched to any gene: 11. Germline V gene lookup returns CDR1 MNHNY and CDR2 SVGAGI (reference sequence). The CDR3 bases are TGTGCCAGCACCAGAAGGGGGCTGGGAGCCGGGGAGCTGTTTTTT. Protein product: CASTRRGLGAGELFF.

The genes are TRBV9 and TRBJ1-2, with D possibly being TRBD1 (6 bases). In germline, CDR1 is SGDLS, CDR2 YYNGEE. The ends were cut back, 1 base at V and 6 bases at J, with 16 bases in the middle. This CDR3 region has 15 residues. CDR3 sequence reads: CASSVRTGRADGYTF. The DNA for the CDR3 is TGTGCCAGCAGCGTAAGAACAGGGAGGGCCGATGGCTACACCTTC.

CDR3 sequence (DNA): TGCGCCAGCAGCCTCCCGAGGACAGGGATCACTGAAGCTTTCTTT. Its translation is CASSLPRTGITEAFF. The V call is TRBV4-1, the J call TRBJ1-1; 8 nucleotides match TRBD1. CDR1 and CDR2 from the germline V gene are MGHRA and YSYEKL. Germline trimming cut 4 bases from V and 4 bases from J; bases unmatched to any gene: 8. The CDR3 contains 15 residues.

This chain links TRBV11-2 with TRBJ1-1, with 7 bases aligning to TRBD1. Germline V gives CDR1 SGHAT, CDR2 FQNNGV. The CDR3 consists of 17 residues. Trimming at V came to 1 base and at J to 4 bases, leaving 12 bases not matched to a gene. CDR3 DNA sequence: TGTGCCAGCAGCTTAGGATTTTTCGAGGGGGCGGTCACTGAAGCTTTCTTT. As protein: CASSLGFFEGAVTEAFF.

The chain employs TRBV30 and TRBJ1-1, with D possibly matching TRBD1 (6 bases). Trimming removed 5 bases at V and 2 bases at J, with 21 bases between. The germline CDR1 and CDR2 sequences are GTSNPN and SVGIG (reference sequence). The CDR3 is 16 residues long. CDR3: CAWSRGRGVINTEAFF. CDR3 bases: TGTGCCTGGTCACGAGGCAGGGGAGTCATAAACACTGAAGCTTTCTTT.

The chain combines TRBV28 with TRBJ1-3; weak D call: TRBD1 (6 bases). V was shortened by 3 bases and J by 5 bases, with 14 bases between the two germline ends. In germline, CDR1 is MDHEN, CDR2 SYDVKM. The CDR3 has 15 residues. CDR3 sequence reads: CASSFGGARRNTIYF. The CDR3 DNA reads TGTGCCAGCAGTTTCGGGGGGGCGAGGAGAAACACCATATATTTT.

The rearrangement joins TRBV5-1 to TRBJ1-1, with TRBD1 as a possible D gene (6 bases). V lost 4 bases, J lost 4 bases, and 14 bases lay in between. This CDR3 comprises 14 residues. Germline V lookup: CDR1 SGHRS, CDR2 YFSETQ. This chain's CDR3 is CASSGRGGGTEAFF. The CDR3 DNA follows: TGCGCCAGCAGCGGCAGGGGAGGGGGCACTGAAGCTTTCTTT.

With respect to this clone: A junction boundary mismatches the germline segment, possibly from a read error. The J gene is TRBJ2-2, the V gene TRBV2; TRBD1 aligns across 7 bases. Looked up from germline, CDR1 is SNHLY and CDR2 is FYNNEI. The CDR3 has 14 residues. CDR3 amino acids: CASREGTVLGELFF. The CDR3 region has the DNA TGTGCCAGCAGGGAAGGGACAGTGCTCGGGGAGCTGTTTTTT.

The V call is TRBV9, the J call TRBJ1-1, with D possibly TRBD1 on 5 matching bases. Per the germline V gene, CDR1 is SGDLS and CDR2 is YYNGEE. V was cut by 4 bases and J by 4 bases, with 14 bases left in between. The length of the CDR3 is 14 residues. The DNA for the CDR3 is TGTGCCAGCAGCCTATCGGGGGAGACCACTGAAGCTTTCTTT. Amino acids: CASSLSGETTEAFF.

The chain links TRBV4-1 to TRBJ2-1; D uncertain. The V end lost 1 base, the J end lost 7 bases, and 11 bases lay between the germline ends. CDR3 size: 14 residues. CDR1 and CDR2 from the germline V gene are MGHRA and YSYEKL. The CDR3 reads CASSQGSRVNEQFF. The DNA for the CDR3 is TGCGCCAGCAGCCAAGGGTCCCGGGTTAATGAGCAGTTCTTC.

This clone came up a few times. The chain is built from TRBV27 and TRBJ2-2; D is perhaps TRBD2 (6 bases). The CDR3 covers 17 residues. V was trimmed by 6 bases and J by 0 bases, leaving 17 bases between them. Germline V gene lookup returns CDR1 MNHEY and CDR2 SMNVEV (reference sequence). CDR3 sequence: CASSPSRDAPNTGELFF. In nucleotides, the CDR3 is TGTGCCAGCAGCCCATCGCGGGACGCCCCGAACACCGGGGAGCTGTTTTTT.

The chain carries TRBV9 and TRBJ1-1, with D possibly matching TRBD1 (5 bases). V lost 6 bases to trimming and J lost 10 bases, with 22 bases between them. Germline loops: CDR1 SGDLS, CDR2 YYNGEE. This CDR3 is built from 14 residues. The CDR3 reads CASTPHQRGDGAFF. The CDR3, as DNA: TGTGCCAGCACCCCTCACCAGCGGGGGGATGGAGCTTTCTTT.

This clone was seen only once. The chain is built from TRBV7-2 and TRBJ2-7, with D uncertain. Per germline, CDR1 SGHTA and CDR2 FQGNSA. The CDR3 has 14 residues. V dropped 1 base and J dropped 0 bases, with 7 bases sitting between them. The CDR3 spells CASSLVASSYEQYF. Written as DNA, the CDR3 is TGTGCCAGCAGCTTAGTGGCCAGCTCCTACGAGCAGTACTTC.

The rearrangement uses TRBV11-2 and TRBJ2-7, with 9 nucleotides matching TRBD2. Losses at the gene ends were 1 base for V and 1 base for J; bases not matched to a gene: 11. The CDR3 runs to 18 residues. Germline-derived CDR1 and CDR2 are SGHAT and FQNNGV. This CDR3 reads CASSLGSSGRSMSYEQYF. The CDR3 DNA reads as TGTGCCAGCAGCTTAGGGAGTAGCGGGAGATCTATGTCCTACGAGCAGTACTTC. Full variable domain (outside the CDR3, taken from reference TRBV11-2 and TRBJ2-7): EAGVAQSPRYKIIEKRQSVAFWCNPISGHATLYWYQQILGQGPKLLIQFQNNGVVDDSQLPKDRFSAERLKGVDSTLKIQPAKLEDSAVYLCASSLGSSGRSMSYEQYFGPGTRLTVT.

As to this clone: Within the sample, other DNA sequences also encode this same CDR3. The chain combines TRBV5-1 with TRBJ1-1, with 7 bases lining up with TRBD1. The germline CDR1 and CDR2 sequences are SGHRS and YFSETQ. V lost 0 bases, J lost 5 bases, and 4 bases stayed unmatched. The CDR3 totals 14 residues. The CDR3 coding sequence is TGCGCCAGCAGCTTGGAGTCCAGGGGGACTGAAGCTTTCTTT. Its protein product is CASSLESRGTEAFF.

This clone has just one count. This chain joins TRBV11-2 and TRBJ2-3; D is uncertain. CDR3 length: 14 residues. Germline V gene sequence: CDR1 SGHAT, CDR2 FQNNGV. The germline V and J ends were trimmed by 1 base and 10 bases, with 15 bases remaining between them. Here the CDR3 DNA reads TGTGCCAGCAGCTTAGGCGAAACGTGGGCGCCGCAGTATTTT. The encoded protein is CASSLGETWAPQYF.

Note on this clone: The same CDR3 can be traced to other DNA sequences in this sample. V gene TRBV9 combines with J gene TRBJ1-2; TRBD1 matches at 7 bases. Germline-derived CDR1 and CDR2 are SGDLS and YYNGEE. V was pared by 0 bases and J by 3 bases, with 5 bases of the junction left unmatched. The CDR3 sequence is 15 residues long. DNA of the CDR3: TGTGCCAGCAGCGTAGGTGACAGGGTGGACTATGGCTACACCTTC. Amino acid sequence: CASSVGDRVDYGYTF.